The clone carrying this T cell receptor (beta chain) was seen only a few times. The data stem from a study of OX40 agonist ivuxolimab in advanced cancers. CDR3 length: 16 amino acids. Germline CDR1 is LNHDA and CDR2 is SQIVND (reference sequence). V gave up 7 bases and J gave up 2 bases, with 18 bases separating them. The method was immunoSEQ multiplex PCR; TCRdb's version includes in-frame clones alone and lacks a portion of them. The table lists around 12,000 clones, roughly 88% of them singletons. The V and J genes are TRBV19 and TRBJ2-1; D remains ambiguous. The TCR originated in an adult with an advanced solid tumor such as melanoma, head and neck, liver or kidney cancer. The specimen was CD4+ or CD8+ T cells sorted from blood, collected in a trial of the OX40 agonist ivuxolimab. CDR3 residues: CASMAVGRDPYNEQFF. DNA of the CDR3: TGTGCCAGTATGGCGGTCGGGCGAGACCCCTACAATGAGCAGTTCTTC.